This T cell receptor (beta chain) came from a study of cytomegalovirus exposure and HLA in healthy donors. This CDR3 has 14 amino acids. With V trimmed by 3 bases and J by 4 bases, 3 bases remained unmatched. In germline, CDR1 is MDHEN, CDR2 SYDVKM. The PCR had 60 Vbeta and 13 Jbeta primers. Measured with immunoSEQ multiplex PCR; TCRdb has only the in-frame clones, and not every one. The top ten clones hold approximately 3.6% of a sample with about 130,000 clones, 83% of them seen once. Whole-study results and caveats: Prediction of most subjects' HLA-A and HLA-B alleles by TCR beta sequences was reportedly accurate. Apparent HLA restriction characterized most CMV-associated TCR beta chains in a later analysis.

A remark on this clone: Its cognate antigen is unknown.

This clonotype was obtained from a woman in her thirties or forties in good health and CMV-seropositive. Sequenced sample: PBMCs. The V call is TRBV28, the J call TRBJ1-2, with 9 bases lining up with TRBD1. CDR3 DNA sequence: TGTGCCAGCAGTTTGGGACAGGGTGCCTATGGCTACACCTTC. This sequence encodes CASSLGQGAYGYTF.